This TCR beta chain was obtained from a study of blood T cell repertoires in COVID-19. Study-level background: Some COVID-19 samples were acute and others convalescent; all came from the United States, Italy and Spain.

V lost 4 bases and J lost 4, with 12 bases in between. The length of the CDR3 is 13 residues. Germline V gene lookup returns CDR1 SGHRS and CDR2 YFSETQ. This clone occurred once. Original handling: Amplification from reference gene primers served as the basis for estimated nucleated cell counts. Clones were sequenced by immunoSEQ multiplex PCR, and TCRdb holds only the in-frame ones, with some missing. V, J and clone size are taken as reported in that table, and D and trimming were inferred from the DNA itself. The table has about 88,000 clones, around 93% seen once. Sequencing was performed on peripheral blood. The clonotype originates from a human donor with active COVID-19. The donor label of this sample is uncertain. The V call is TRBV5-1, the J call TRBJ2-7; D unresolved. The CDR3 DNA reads TGCGCCAGCAGCGTGGACCCCGGGTACGAGCAGTACTTC. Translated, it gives CASSVDPGYEQYF.